This section outlines one T cell receptor beta chain sequence together with its context. No antigen is known for it. The sample originates from a study of T cell responses to AZD1222 COVID-19 vaccine. The study's findings and limits: Donor demographics were predominantly white British with a female majority; clonal diversity may be underestimated. The repertoires were collected only after the peak T cell response. Reportedly, nearly half the spike-specific TCRs target unmutated variant regions.

The assay was immunoSEQ multiplex PCR, and TCRdb's table has in-frame clones only and misses some. Here the sample spans around 140,000 clones, 85% to 90% being singletons. Specimen: peripheral blood, collected on day 0 of AZD1222 vaccination. This clonotype originated in an adult in good health.

The CDR3, as DNA: TGTGCCAGCTCACCACTTCCGGGGTCCCCTCACACAGATACGCAGTATTTT. The encoded protein is CASSPLPGSPHTDTQYF. This rearrangement joins TRBV18 to TRBJ2-3; D perhaps matches TRBD2 (5 bases). The germline gives CDR1 KGHSH, CDR2 LQKENI. V was pared by 1 base and J by 2 bases, with 16 bases between. The CDR3 loop spans 17 amino acids.